This T cell receptor beta chain was sequenced in a study of blood T cell repertoires in COVID-19. Study in general: Sources were T cells, B-cell-depleted T cells, or PBMCs; the material itself was cDNA or gDNA.

The Seattle patients, enrolled during active infection, were followed longitudinally. This clone was picked up one time. Source study methods: Reference gene primer amplification gave nucleated cell count estimates. Data came from immunoSEQ multiplex PCR; TCRdb stores just in-frame clones and leaves some out. D and trimming were read from the DNA, whereas the V and J calls and clone size are those reported in that table. The sample holds around 310,000 clones; around 90% are singletons and the top ten take 6.8%. The V end lost 4 bases, the J end lost 8 bases, and 15 bases lay between the germline ends. In germline, CDR1 is SGHDN, CDR2 FVKESK. This CDR3 comprises 14 residues.

Sequencing was done on a sample of peripheral blood. This chain joins TRBV14 and TRBJ2-1; the D is unclear. The sequence was obtained from a woman in her 30s with COVID-19, enrolled during active disease. The CDR3 coding sequence is TGTGCCAGCAGCCGTTTAGTTCCCCAGGATGAGCAGTTCTTC. Translated, it gives CASSRLVPQDEQFF.